Below are 6 T cell receptor beta chains sequenced from a single sample in a study of cytomegalovirus exposure and HLA in healthy donors. The table came from immunoSEQ multiplex PCR; TCRdb's copy has only in-frame clones and leaves some out. The sample has hundreds of thousands of clones, approximately 90% seen once; the top ten hold 0.83%. Sequences were obtained from PBMCs. Receptors originate from a woman younger than 30 in good health and CMV-seronegative.

The J gene is TRBJ2-1, the V gene TRBV7-3; 11 bases match TRBD2. The CDR3 is 15 amino acids. Germline trimming cut 4 bases from V and 7 bases from J; bases unmatched to any gene: 6. Germline V gene data show CDR1 as SGHTA and CDR2 as FQGTGA. The CDR3 DNA sequence: TGTGCCAGCAGCTCAGGACTAGCGGGTGGGAATGAGCAGTTCTTC. Translated, it gives CASSSGLAGGNEQFF.

This clone was counted once. The chain employs TRBV19 and TRBJ2-2; 10 positions agree with TRBD2. The CDR3 totals 16 residues. CDR1 is LNHDA and CDR2 is SQIVND in the germline V gene (reference sequence). V shed 4 bases, J shed 9 bases, and the junction held 11 bases outside the gene matches. The CDR3 DNA reads as TGTGCCAGTAGTACCAAGCGGGAGGGCCTCACGCGGGAGCTGTTTTTT. The encoded protein is CASSTKREGLTRELFF.

V is TRBV6-6 and J is TRBJ2-7; 8 nucleotides match TRBD1. The germline gives CDR1 MNHNY, CDR2 SVGAGI (reference sequence). This CDR3 spans 15 amino acids. The V and J ends lost 6 bases and 4 bases, in that order; junction bases with no gene match: 11. The CDR3 DNA reads TGTGCCAGCAGACCTGGGACAGGTGGGGAGTACGAGCAGTACTTC. Its protein is CASRPGTGGEYEQYF.

The chain uses TRBV27 and TRBJ2-3, with TRBD1 matching 9 bases. Germline V gene data show CDR1 as MNHEY and CDR2 as SMNVEV (reference sequence). V trimming: 2 bases; J trimming: 4 bases; junction bases outside the gene matches: 7. This CDR3 has 16 residues. CDR3 coding DNA: TGTGCCAGCAGTTTAAGGGACAGGGAGTTATCAGATACGCAGTATTTT. It encodes CASSLRDRELSDTQYF.

The rearrangement links TRBV9 to TRBJ2-5, with 10 bases that match TRBD2. The junction had 11 bases not matched to a gene; V was cut back by 0 bases and J by 3 bases. The CDR3 covers 18 residues. Germline CDR1 is SGDLS and CDR2 is YYNGEE. The CDR3: CASSVGASGRASKETQYF. In nucleotides, the CDR3 is TGTGCCAGCAGCGTAGGGGCCAGCGGGAGGGCTTCGAAAGAGACCCAGTACTTC.

This clone was seen more than once but under ten times. This chain uses TRBV7-8 with TRBJ2-7; 9 bases are shared with TRBD2. J gave up 4 bases and V 10 bases, and 8 bases lay outside the gene matches. This CDR3 has 13 residues. Germline assignment: CDR1 SGHVS and CDR2 FQNEAQ. CDR3 loop: CATRASGTYEQYF. Here the CDR3 DNA reads TGTGCCACCCGGGCTAGCGGGACTTACGAGCAGTACTTC.